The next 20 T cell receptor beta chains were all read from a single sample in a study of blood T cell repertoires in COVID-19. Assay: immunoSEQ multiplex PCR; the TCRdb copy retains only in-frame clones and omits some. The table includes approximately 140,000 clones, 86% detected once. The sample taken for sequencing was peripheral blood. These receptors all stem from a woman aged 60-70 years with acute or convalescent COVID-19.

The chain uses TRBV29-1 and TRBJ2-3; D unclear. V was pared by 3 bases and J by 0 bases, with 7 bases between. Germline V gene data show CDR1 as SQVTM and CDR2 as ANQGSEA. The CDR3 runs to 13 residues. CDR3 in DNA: TGCAGCGTTGAGAGGCTAAGCACAGATACGCAGTATTTT. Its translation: CSVERLSTDTQYF.

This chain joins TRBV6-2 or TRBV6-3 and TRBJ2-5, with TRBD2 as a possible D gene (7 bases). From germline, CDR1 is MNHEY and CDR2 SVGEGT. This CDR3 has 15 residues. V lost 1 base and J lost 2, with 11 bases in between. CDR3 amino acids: CASSYLGGPQETQYF. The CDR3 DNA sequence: TGTGCCAGCAGTTACTTGGGGGGGCCACAAGAGACCCAGTACTTC.

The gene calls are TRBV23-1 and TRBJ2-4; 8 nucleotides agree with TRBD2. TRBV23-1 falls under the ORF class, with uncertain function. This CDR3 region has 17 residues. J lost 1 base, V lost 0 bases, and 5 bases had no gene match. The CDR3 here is CASSQSGAGAAKNIQYF. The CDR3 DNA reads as TGCGCCAGCAGTCAATCCGGAGCGGGGGCGGCCAAAAACATTCAGTACTTC.

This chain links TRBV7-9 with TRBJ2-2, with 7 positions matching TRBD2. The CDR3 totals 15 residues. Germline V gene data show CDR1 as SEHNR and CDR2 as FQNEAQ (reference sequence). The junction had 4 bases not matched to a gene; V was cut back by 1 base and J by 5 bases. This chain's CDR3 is CASSLGLAETGELFF. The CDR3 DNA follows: TGTGCCAGCAGCTTAGGACTAGCTGAGACCGGGGAGCTGTTTTTT.

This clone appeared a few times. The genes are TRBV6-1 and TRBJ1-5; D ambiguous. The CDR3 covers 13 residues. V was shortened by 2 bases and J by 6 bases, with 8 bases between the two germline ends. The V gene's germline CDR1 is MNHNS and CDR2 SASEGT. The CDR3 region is CASSERRGQPQHF. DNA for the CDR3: TGTGCCAGCAGTGAACGGCGGGGTCAGCCCCAGCATTTT.

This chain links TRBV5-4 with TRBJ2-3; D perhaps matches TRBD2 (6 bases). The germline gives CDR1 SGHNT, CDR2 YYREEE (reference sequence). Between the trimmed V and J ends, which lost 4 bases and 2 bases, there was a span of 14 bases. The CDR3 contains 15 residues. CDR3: CASSGGTHYTDTQYF. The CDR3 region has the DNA TGTGCCAGCAGCGGGGGGACTCATTACACAGATACGCAGTATTTT.

CDR3: CASSLSQGTGGYTF. CDR3 in DNA: TGTGCCAGCAGTTTGTCACAGGGGACGGGCGGCTACACCTTC. V gene TRBV28 combines with J gene TRBJ1-2, with 7 bases lining up with TRBD1. The CDR3 is 14 residues long. With V trimmed by 3 bases and J by 8 bases, 9 bases remained unmatched. Germline CDR1 and CDR2: MDHEN and SYDVKM.

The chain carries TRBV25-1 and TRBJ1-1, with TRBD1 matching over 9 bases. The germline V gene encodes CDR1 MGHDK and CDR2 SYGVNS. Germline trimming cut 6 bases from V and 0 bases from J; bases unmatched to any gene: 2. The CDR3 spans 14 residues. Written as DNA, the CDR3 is TGTGCCAGCAGCGGGACAGGGATGAACACTGAAGCTTTCTTT. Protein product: CASSGTGMNTEAFF.

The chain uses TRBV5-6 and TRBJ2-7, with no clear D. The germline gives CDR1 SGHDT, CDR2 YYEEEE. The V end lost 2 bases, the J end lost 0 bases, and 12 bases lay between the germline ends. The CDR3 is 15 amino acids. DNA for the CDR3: TGTGCCAGCAGCTTTCGCGGATTCAGCTCCTACGAGCAGTACTTC. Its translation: CASSFRGFSSYEQYF.

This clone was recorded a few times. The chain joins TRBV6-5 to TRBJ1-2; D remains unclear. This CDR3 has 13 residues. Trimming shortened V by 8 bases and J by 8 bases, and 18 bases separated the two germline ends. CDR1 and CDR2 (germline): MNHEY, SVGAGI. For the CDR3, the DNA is TGTGCCAGCCAGACCAGCACAGTAAGAGGCTACACCTTC. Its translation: CASQTSTVRGYTF.

The CDR3 sequence is CASRILDRGDTEAFF. In DNA form, the CDR3 reads TGTGCCAGTAGGATACTGGACAGGGGAGACACTGAAGCTTTCTTT. The chain links TRBV19 to TRBJ1-1; 9 nucleotides match TRBD1. The germline V gene has CDR1 LNHDA and CDR2 SQIVND (reference sequence). The J segment lost 3 bases and the V segment lost 6 bases, leaving 8 bases of the junction unmatched. This CDR3 is 15 amino acids long. Based on the CDR3 plus reference TRBV19 and TRBJ1-1, the full variable domain is DGGITQSPKYLFRKEGQNVTLSCEQNLNHDAMYWYRQDPGQGLRLIYYSQIVNDFQKGDIAEGYSVSREKKESFPLTVTSAQKNPTAFYLCASRILDRGDTEAFFGQGTRLTVV.

CDR3 residues: CASSPGGKDNSPLHF. In DNA, the CDR3 is TGTGCCAGCAGCCCAGGGGGAAAGGATAATTCACCCCTCCACTTT. The V gene is TRBV5-5, the J gene TRBJ1-6; 7 bases line up with TRBD1. CDR1 is SGHKS and CDR2 is YYEKEE in the germline V gene (reference sequence). This CDR3 has 15 amino acids. Trimming took 4 bases from V and 5 from J; bases not matched to a gene: 6.

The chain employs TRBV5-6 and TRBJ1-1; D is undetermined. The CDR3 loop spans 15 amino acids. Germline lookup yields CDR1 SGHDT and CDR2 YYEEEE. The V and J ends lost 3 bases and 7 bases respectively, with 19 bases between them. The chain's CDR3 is CASSSPRGESGEAFF. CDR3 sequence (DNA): TGTGCCAGCAGCTCCCCCCGGGGAGAATCGGGTGAAGCTTTCTTT.

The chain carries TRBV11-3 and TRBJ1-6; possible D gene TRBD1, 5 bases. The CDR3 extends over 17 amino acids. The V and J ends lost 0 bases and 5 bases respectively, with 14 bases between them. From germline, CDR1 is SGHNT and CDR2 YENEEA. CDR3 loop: CASSLEGWGDHNSPLHF. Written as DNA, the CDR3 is TGTGCCAGCAGCTTAGAGGGGTGGGGGGATCATAATTCACCCCTCCACTTT.

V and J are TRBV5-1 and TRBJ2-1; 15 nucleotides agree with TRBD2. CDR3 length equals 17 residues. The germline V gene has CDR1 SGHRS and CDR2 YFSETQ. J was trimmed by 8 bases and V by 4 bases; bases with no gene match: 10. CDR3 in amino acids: CASSPLFRTSGGDEQFF. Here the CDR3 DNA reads TGCGCCAGCAGCCCCCTCTTTAGGACTAGCGGGGGGGATGAGCAGTTCTTC.

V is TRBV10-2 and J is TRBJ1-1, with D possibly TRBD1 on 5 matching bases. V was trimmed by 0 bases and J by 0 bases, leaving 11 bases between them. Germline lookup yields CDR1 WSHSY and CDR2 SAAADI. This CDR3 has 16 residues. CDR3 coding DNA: TGCGCCAGCAGTGAGTCATCAGGGTATTTGAACACTGAAGCTTTCTTT. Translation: CASSESSGYLNTEAFF.

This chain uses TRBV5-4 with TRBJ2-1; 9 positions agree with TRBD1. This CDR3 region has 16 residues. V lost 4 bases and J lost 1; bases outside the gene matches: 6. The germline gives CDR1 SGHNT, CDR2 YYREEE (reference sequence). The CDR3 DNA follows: TGTGCCAGCAGCGCGGTGGGACAGGGTTCCTACAATGAGCAGTTCTTC. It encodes CASSAVGQGSYNEQFF.

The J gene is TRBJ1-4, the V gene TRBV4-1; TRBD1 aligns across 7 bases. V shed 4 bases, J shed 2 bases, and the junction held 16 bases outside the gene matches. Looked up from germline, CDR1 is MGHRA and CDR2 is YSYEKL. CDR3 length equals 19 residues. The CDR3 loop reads CASSPDRAPGLGTNEKLFF. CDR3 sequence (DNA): TGCGCCAGCAGCCCCGACAGGGCACCTGGACTGGGGACTAATGAAAAACTGTTTTTT.

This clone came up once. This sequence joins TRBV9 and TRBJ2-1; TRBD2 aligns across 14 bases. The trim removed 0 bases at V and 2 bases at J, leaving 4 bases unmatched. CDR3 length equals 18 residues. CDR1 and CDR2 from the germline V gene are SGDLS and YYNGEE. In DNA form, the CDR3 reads TGTGCCAGCAGCGTAGGTCCGACTAGCGGGGGGGCCTACAATGAGCAGTTCTTC. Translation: CASSVGPTSGGAYNEQFF.

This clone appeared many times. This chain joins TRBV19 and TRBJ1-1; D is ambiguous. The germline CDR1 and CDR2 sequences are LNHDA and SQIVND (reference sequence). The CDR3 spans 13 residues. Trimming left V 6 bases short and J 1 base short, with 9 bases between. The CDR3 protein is CASRPGRNTEAFF. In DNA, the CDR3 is TGTGCCAGTAGGCCCGGTAGGAACACTGAAGCTTTCTTT.